This TCR beta chain was identified during a study of human T cells and chemical hapten exposure. Study context: Small volume differences among pooled libraries mainly caused per-sample TCR yield variation.

CDR3 size: 15 residues. Looked up from germline, CDR1 is MNHEY and CDR2 is SVGEGT. The V segment lost 6 bases and the J segment 7 bases; nucleotides outside the gene matches: 13. This clonotype was seen at least ten times. Individual cDNA molecules (in the library) carried attached unique molecular identifiers. TCRdb processed the RACE reads anew with MiXCR; each CDR3 protein has one entry. The sample consists of roughly 380,000 distinct CDR3 sequences, 4.5% to 6% of them appearing once. Time point in this sample: pre-sensitization, week 0. The treatment is: therapeutic diphenylcyclopropenone sensitization with weekly scalp DPC. Every donor had alopecia and was 18 to 70 years old; all were suitable for DPC.

V usage is TRBV6-2 or TRBV6-3 and J usage is TRBJ2-7; 9 nucleotides line up with TRBD2. The material was whole blood, obtained in connection with sensitization to the hapten diphenylcyclopropenone (DPC). The source is a woman between 50 and 59 years old with alopecia areata. Some clones in this sample may be carry-over from other donors' samples. This CDR3 reads CASSPPTSGRREQYF. The CDR3 DNA is TGTGCCAGCAGCCCCCCGACTAGCGGCAGAAGGGAGCAGTACTTC.